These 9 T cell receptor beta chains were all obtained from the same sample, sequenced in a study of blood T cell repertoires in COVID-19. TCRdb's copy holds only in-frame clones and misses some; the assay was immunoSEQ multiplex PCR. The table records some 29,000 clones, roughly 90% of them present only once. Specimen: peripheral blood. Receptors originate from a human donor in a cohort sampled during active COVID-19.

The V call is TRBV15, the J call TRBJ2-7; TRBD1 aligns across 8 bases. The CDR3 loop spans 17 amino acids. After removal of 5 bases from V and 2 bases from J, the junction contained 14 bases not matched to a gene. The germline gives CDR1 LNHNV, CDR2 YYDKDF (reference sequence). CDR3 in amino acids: CATSGINDRGAPYEQYF. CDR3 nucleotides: TGTGCCACCAGCGGAATCAATGACAGGGGAGCTCCCTACGAGCAGTACTTC.

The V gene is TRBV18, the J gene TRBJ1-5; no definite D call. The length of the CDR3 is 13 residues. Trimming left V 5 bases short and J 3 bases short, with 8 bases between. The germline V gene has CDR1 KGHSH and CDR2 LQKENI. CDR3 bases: TGTGCCAGCTCAACGGCGGACAATCAGCCCCAGCATTTT. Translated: CASSTADNQPQHF.

CDR3 sequence reads: CASIRTGGYEAFF. In DNA, the CDR3 is TGTGCCAGCATCCGAACGGGGGGGTATGAAGCTTTCTTT. V gene TRBV7-9 combines with J gene TRBJ1-1; D is perhaps TRBD1 (5 bases). V was shortened by 7 bases and J by 7 bases, with 16 bases between the two germline ends. CDR3 length equals 13 residues. Germline V lookup: CDR1 SEHNR, CDR2 FQNEAQ (reference sequence).

CDR3: CASSLGAHRGSTDTQYF. The CDR3 bases are TGTGCCAGCAGTTTGGGGGCCCACAGGGGAAGCACAGATACGCAGTATTTT. The chain recombines TRBV27 with TRBJ2-3, with 7 bases lining up with TRBD1. This CDR3 region has 17 residues. CDR1 MNHEY and CDR2 SMNVEV come from the germline V gene (reference sequence). The V and J ends lost 3 bases and 0 bases, in that order; junction bases with no gene match: 9.

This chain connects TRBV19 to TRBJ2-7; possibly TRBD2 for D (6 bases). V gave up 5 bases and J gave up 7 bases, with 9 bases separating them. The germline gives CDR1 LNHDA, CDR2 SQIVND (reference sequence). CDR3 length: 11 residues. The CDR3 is CASSAAGEQYF. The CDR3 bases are TGTGCCAGTAGTGCTGCGGGGGAGCAGTACTTC.

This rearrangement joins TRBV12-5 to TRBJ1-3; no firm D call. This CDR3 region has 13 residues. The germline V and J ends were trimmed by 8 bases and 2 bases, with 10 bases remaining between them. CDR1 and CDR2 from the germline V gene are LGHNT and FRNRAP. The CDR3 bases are TGTGCTAGTTCTAACCACCCTGGAAACACCATATATTTT. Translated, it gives CASSNHPGNTIYF.

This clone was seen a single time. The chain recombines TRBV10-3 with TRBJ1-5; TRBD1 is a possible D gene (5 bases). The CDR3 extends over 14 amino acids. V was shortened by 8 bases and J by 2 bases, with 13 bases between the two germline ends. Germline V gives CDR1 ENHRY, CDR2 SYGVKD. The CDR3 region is CAISQGAGNQPQHF. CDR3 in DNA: TGTGCCATCTCCCAGGGTGCGGGCAATCAGCCCCAGCATTTT.

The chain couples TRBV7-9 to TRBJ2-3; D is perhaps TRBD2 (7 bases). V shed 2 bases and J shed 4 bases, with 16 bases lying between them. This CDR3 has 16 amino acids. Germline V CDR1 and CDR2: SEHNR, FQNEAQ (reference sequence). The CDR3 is CASSLISGGGSDTQYF. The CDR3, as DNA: TGTGCCAGCAGCTTAATATCGGGCGGGGGCTCAGATACGCAGTATTTT.

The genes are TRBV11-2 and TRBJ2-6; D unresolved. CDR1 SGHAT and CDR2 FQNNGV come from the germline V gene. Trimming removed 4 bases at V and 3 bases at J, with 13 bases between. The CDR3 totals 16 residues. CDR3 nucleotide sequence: TGTGCCAGCAGCTCACTGCACAGATTTGGGGCCAACGTCCTGACTTTC. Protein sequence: CASSSLHRFGANVLTF.